The 29 T cell receptor beta chains below all came from one sample that was sequenced in a study of cytomegalovirus exposure and HLA in healthy donors. The PCR made use of 60 Vbeta and 13 Jbeta primers. TCRdb's table, derived via immunoSEQ multiplex PCR, lists solely in-frame clones and lacks some. The specimen's table records fewer than 85,000 clones. The sample consisted of PBMCs. The receptors originated from a woman aged 40 to 50 in good health and CMV-seropositive.

This rearrangement joins TRBV5-1 to TRBJ2-7; 9 positions agree with TRBD2. This CDR3 region has 17 residues. V lost 0 bases and J lost 1; bases outside the gene matches: 8. The V gene's germline CDR1 is SGHRS and CDR2 YFSETQ. The CDR3 coding sequence is TGCGCCAGCAGCTTGGGTCGGGCTAGCGGGGCTTCCTACGAGCAGTACTTC. Its translation is CASSLGRASGASYEQYF.

V usage is TRBV7-3 and J usage is TRBJ2-4, with D maybe TRBD1 (6 bases). The CDR3 consists of 13 residues. The germline CDR1 and CDR2 sequences are SGHTA and FQGTGA. V lost 3 bases, J lost 8 bases, and 11 bases lay in between. CDR3 bases: TGTGCCAGCAGCTTGGGACATGGGGACATTCAGTACTTC. Protein: CASSLGHGDIQYF. Full variable domain (outside the CDR3, taken from reference TRBV7-3 and TRBJ2-4): GAGVSQTPSNKVTEKGKYVELRCDPISGHTALYWYRQSLGQGPEFLIYFQGTGAADDSGLPNDRFFAVRPEGSVSTLKIQRTERGDSAVYLCASSLGHGDIQYFGAGTRLSVL.

The V and J genes are TRBV5-1 and TRBJ1-2, with 7 bases that match TRBD1. With V trimmed by 5 bases and J by 5 bases, 12 bases remained unmatched. Germline CDR1 reads SGHRS; CDR2 reads YFSETQ. This CDR3 is built from 15 residues. The CDR3 loop is CASRHLTGDGYGYTF. CDR3 DNA sequence: TGCGCCAGCAGACATCTAACAGGGGACGGATATGGCTACACCTTC. Based on the CDR3 plus reference TRBV5-1 and TRBJ1-2, the full variable domain is KAGVTQTPRYLIKTRGQQVTLSCSPISGHRSVSWYQQTPGQGLQFLFEYFSETQRNKGNFPGRFSGRQFSNSRSEMNVSTLELGDSALYLCASRHLTGDGYGYTFGSGTRLTVV.

The chain couples TRBV28 to TRBJ1-1; 9 bases map to TRBD1. Germline V CDR1 and CDR2: MDHEN, SYDVKM. The V segment lost 4 bases and the J segment 4 bases; nucleotides outside the gene matches: 10. CDR3 length: 16 amino acids. The CDR3 sequence is CASSSTGGGIGTEAFF. The CDR3 nucleotides are TGTGCCAGCAGTTCGACAGGGGGAGGGATTGGCACTGAAGCTTTCTTT.

V and J are TRBV19 and TRBJ1-5, with 8 bases lining up with TRBD1. There are 13 residues in the CDR3. Trimming at V came to 4 bases and at J to 7 bases, leaving 3 bases not matched to a gene. Germline-derived CDR1 and CDR2 are LNHDA and SQIVND (reference sequence). CDR3 sequence: CASSTRGPQPQHF. The CDR3 bases are TGTGCCAGTAGTACCAGGGGGCCCCAGCCCCAGCATTTT.

The chain recombines TRBV7-6 with TRBJ2-3, with D maybe TRBD2 (5 bases). The CDR3 totals 13 residues. The V and J ends lost 5 bases and 4 bases respectively, with 10 bases between them. Per the germline V gene, CDR1 is SGHVS and CDR2 is FNYEAQ. In nucleotides, the CDR3 is TGTGCCAGCAGCCCAGAACTAGCAGATACGCAGTATTTT. Amino acid sequence: CASSPELADTQYF.

The chain employs TRBV5-5 and TRBJ2-7; D gene unclear. CDR3 length: 14 residues. Trimming took off 0 bases at V and 3 bases at J, with 10 bases between the two ends. Germline lookup yields CDR1 SGHKS and CDR2 YYEKEE (reference sequence). This chain's CDR3 is CASSLALYSYEQYF. DNA for the CDR3: TGTGCCAGCAGCTTGGCATTGTATAGCTACGAGCAGTACTTC.

The chain couples TRBV9 to TRBJ2-7; D is ambiguous. The CDR3 totals 15 residues. CDR1 SGDLS and CDR2 YYNGEE come from the germline V gene. With 2 bases removed from V and 6 bases from J, the gap between germline ends came to 18 bases. CDR3 nucleotides: TGTGCCAGCAGCGTCTCCCCTCGATTAAACAGCGAGCAGTACTTC. This translates into CASSVSPRLNSEQYF.

The V call is TRBV7-9, the J call TRBJ2-6, with 11 bases matching TRBD1. V lost 5 bases and J lost 1; bases outside the gene matches: 10. Germline CDR1 and CDR2: SEHNR and FQNEAQ (reference sequence). This CDR3 contains 19 residues. This CDR3 reads CASSPRGGTGGSGANVLTF. The CDR3 nucleotides read TGTGCCAGCAGCCCTAGGGGGGGGACAGGGGGATCTGGGGCCAACGTCCTGACTTTC.

The chain carries TRBV19 and TRBJ2-7, with no clear D. Germline V gives CDR1 LNHDA, CDR2 SQIVND (reference sequence). The CDR3 has 15 amino acids. V lost 2 bases and J lost 2, with 13 bases in between. The CDR3 here is CASSILLGTPYEQYF. The CDR3 DNA follows: TGTGCCAGTAGTATACTCTTGGGCACTCCCTACGAGCAGTACTTC.

The rearrangement links TRBV27 to TRBJ2-3, with no clear D. Trimming stripped 5 bases from V and 1 base from J, with 10 bases between. The germline CDR1 and CDR2 sequences are MNHEY and SMNVEV (reference sequence). CDR3 length equals 14 residues. The CDR3 DNA reads TGTGCCAGCAGTCTCCGCGGTCGCACAGATACGCAGTATTTT. Amino acid sequence: CASSLRGRTDTQYF.

The chain has TRBV15 and TRBJ2-3; no firm D call. V was cut by 1 base and J by 0 bases, with 11 bases left in between. The CDR3 runs 16 residues. CDR1 is LNHNV and CDR2 is YYDKDF in the germline V gene (reference sequence). The CDR3 loop reads CATSRGLDSSTDTQYF. The CDR3 DNA is TGTGCCACCAGCAGAGGCCTAGATTCTAGCACAGATACGCAGTATTTT.

The V and J genes are TRBV4-3 and TRBJ2-4; TRBD2 matches 7 bases. CDR3 size: 18 residues. V was pared by 4 bases and J by 5 bases, with 17 bases of the junction left unmatched. The germline gives CDR1 LGHNA, CDR2 YSLEER. The CDR3 DNA is TGCGCCAGCAGCCCTTATGGCCCCATTACTAGCGTCCAAAACATTCAGTACTTC. It encodes CASSPYGPITSVQNIQYF.

The rearrangement links TRBV5-1 to TRBJ1-3; TRBD1 might be the D (5 bases). The CDR3 covers 15 residues. CDR1 is SGHRS and CDR2 is YFSETQ in the germline V gene. V lost 0 bases and J lost 4, with 11 bases in between. The CDR3 DNA follows: TGCGCCAGCAGCTTGGCGGGCAGGGCCGGAAACACCATATATTTT. Its protein product is CASSLAGRAGNTIYF.

The chain employs TRBV6-5 and TRBJ2-3; 9 bases are shared with TRBD2. Germline-derived CDR1 and CDR2 are MNHEY and SVGAGI. The junction had 9 bases not matched to a gene; V was cut back by 5 bases and J by 6 bases. The length of the CDR3 is 15 residues. The DNA for the CDR3 is TGTGCCAGCAGTGCACGACTAGCGGACCGGGATACGCAGTATTTT. It translates to CASSARLADRDTQYF.

The rearrangement uses TRBV7-8 and TRBJ1-5; 11 bases map to TRBD1. Germline CDR1 is SGHVS and CDR2 is FQNEAQ. The trim removed 7 bases at V and 4 bases at J, leaving 12 bases unmatched. The CDR3 length is 17 residues. The DNA for the CDR3 is TGTGCCAGCACCCCCAGGGGAGGGACAGGGGGTAATCAGCCCCAGCATTTT. It codes for CASTPRGGTGGNQPQHF. Full variable domain (missing parts from reference TRBV7-8 and TRBJ1-5): GAGVSQSPRYKVAKRGQDVALRCDPISGHVSLFWYQQALGQGPEFLTYFQNEAQLDKSGLPSDRFFAERPEGSVSTLKIQRTQQEDSAVYLCASTPRGGTGGNQPQHFGDGTRLSIL.

The chain combines TRBV5-1 with TRBJ2-5, with 13 positions matching TRBD2. J was trimmed by 5 bases and V by 4 bases; bases with no gene match: 5. CDR3 length: 15 amino acids. Germline V CDR1 and CDR2: SGHRS, YFSETQ. The CDR3 bases are TGCGCCAGCAGCCTACCGACTAGCGGGAGGGAGACCCAGTACTTC. Translation gives CASSLPTSGRETQYF.

This sequence joins TRBV5-8 and TRBJ2-3; TRBD2 aligns across 7 bases. Trimming removed 4 bases from V and 0 bases from J; junction bases left unmatched: 8. The germline V gene encodes CDR1 SGHTS and CDR2 YDEGEE. The CDR3 has 16 amino acids. In DNA form, the CDR3 reads TGTGCCAGCAGCCAACTCGGGGGGATCAGCACAGATACGCAGTATTTT. Residues: CASSQLGGISTDTQYF.

V gene TRBV4-3 combines with J gene TRBJ2-1; TRBD1 matches 9 bases. The CDR3 runs to 20 residues. J lost 1 base, V lost 0 bases, and 13 bases had no gene match. Germline loops: CDR1 LGHNA, CDR2 YSLEER. The CDR3 nucleotides are TGCGCCAGCAGCCAAGACTCTCCATTTTCCGGACAGGGGTCCTACAATGAGCAGTTCTTC. Its translation is CASSQDSPFSGQGSYNEQFF.

The chain uses TRBV9 and TRBJ2-5; D unresolved. Germline CDR1 and CDR2: SGDLS and YYNGEE. Trimming took 1 base from V and 0 from J, leaving 4 bases between them. This CDR3 spans 13 amino acids. As DNA, the CDR3 is TGTGCCAGCAGCGTAATAGACCAAGAGACCCAGTACTTC. Amino acid sequence: CASSVIDQETQYF.

This chain links TRBV11-3 with TRBJ2-1, with D uncertain. Trimming stripped 2 bases from V and 8 bases from J, with 4 bases between. Germline V gene sequence: CDR1 SGHNT, CDR2 YENEEA. The CDR3 contains 11 residues. CDR3 coding DNA: TGTGCCAGCAGCTTAAGCGATGAGCAGTTCTTC. Amino acid sequence: CASSLSDEQFF. Together with reference TRBV11-3 and TRBJ2-1, the CDR3 gives the full variable domain: EAGVVQSPRYKIIEKKQPVAFWCNPISGHNTLYWYLQNLGQGPELLIRYENEEAVDDSQLPKDRFSAERLKGVDSTLKIQPAELGDSAVYLCASSLSDEQFFGPGTRLTVL.

This chain connects TRBV9 to TRBJ2-7; D is perhaps TRBD2 (6 bases). Germline V CDR1 and CDR2: SGDLS, YYNGEE. The CDR3 spans 15 residues. V was trimmed by 1 base and J by 5 bases, leaving 16 bases between them. CDR3 DNA sequence: TGTGCCAGCAGCGTACGAGGGGAGGCCCGGGACGAGCAGTACTTC. This gives the protein CASSVRGEARDEQYF.

The V gene is TRBV11-2, the J gene TRBJ2-3; TRBD1 aligns across 9 bases. Germline CDR1 SGHAT, CDR2 FQNNGV. The length of the CDR3 is 16 residues. The ends lost 2 bases at V and 4 bases at J; junction bases unmatched: 7. CDR3 sequence: CASSLLRDRVPDTQYF. CDR3 in DNA: TGTGCCAGCAGCTTACTCCGGGACAGGGTCCCAGATACGCAGTATTTT.

The chain has TRBV6-5 and TRBJ1-2, with D perhaps matching TRBD1 (6 bases). V was clipped by 6 bases and J by 4 bases, with 15 bases between them. Germline loops: CDR1 MNHEY, CDR2 SVGAGI. The CDR3 length is 14 residues. DNA for the CDR3: TGTGCCAGCAGAACGACAGGAGACTTCTATGGCTACACCTTC. Its translation: CASRTTGDFYGYTF.

The rearrangement joins TRBV5-6 to TRBJ1-1; D not resolved. Between the trimmed V and J ends, which lost 1 base and 1 base, there was a span of 2 bases. This CDR3 spans 12 amino acids. Germline V gene sequence: CDR1 SGHDT, CDR2 YYEEEE. This CDR3 reads CASSLQNTEAFF. CDR3 DNA: TGTGCCAGCAGCTTGCAGAACACTGAAGCTTTCTTT.

The V call is TRBV5-1, the J call TRBJ1-2; 10 bases fit TRBD1. Trimming removed 0 bases from V and 7 bases from J; junction bases left unmatched: 9. Germline-derived CDR1 and CDR2 are SGHRS and YFSETQ. There are 16 residues in the CDR3. As DNA, the CDR3 is TGCGCCAGCAGCTTGGTTCGTTCGGGGACAGGGGTTGGCTACACCTTC. It translates to CASSLVRSGTGVGYTF.

As for this clone: Distinct nucleotide sequences in the sample also encode this CDR3. The chain combines TRBV2 with TRBJ1-1; 7 bases line up with TRBD1. Losses at the gene ends were 6 bases for V and 0 bases for J; bases not matched to a gene: 7. The CDR3 is 15 residues long. Germline V gene sequence: CDR1 SNHLY, CDR2 FYNNEI. CDR3 sequence (DNA): TGTGCCAGCAGAGCACGGACAGGAATGAACACTGAAGCTTTCTTT. Residues: CASRARTGMNTEAFF.

V usage is TRBV6-5 and J usage is TRBJ1-5; D gene uncertain. The CDR3 spans 13 residues. Trimming removed 6 bases at V and 6 bases at J, with 12 bases between. Germline values: CDR1 MNHEY, CDR2 SVGAGI. DNA for the CDR3: TGTGCCAGCAGCCCTAAAGGGAGTCAGCCCCAGCATTTT. Translated, it gives CASSPKGSQPQHF.

This clone registers large by frequency. The chain employs TRBV5-8 and TRBJ1-5, with no clear D. Per the germline V gene, CDR1 is SGHTS and CDR2 is YDEGEE. This CDR3 contains 15 residues. The V end was cut by 5 bases, the J end by 4 bases, with 16 bases between. DNA of the CDR3: TGTGCCAGCAGTTTCGACGGGATGGGTAATCAGCCCCAGCATTTT. It specifies CASSFDGMGNQPQHF.